This TCR beta chain came from a study of CD8+ T cells in alopecia areata. Points from the study as a whole: For lesional scalp, especially alopecia totalis/universalis, clonality was higher than in normal scalp.

For this clone: As yet, its antigen is unknown.

cDNA serving as the sequencing template came from extracted, reverse transcribed RNA. Here immunoSEQ multiplex PCR was the method, and the copy in TCRdb shows in-frame clones only, minus some. The sample comprises a few hundred thousand clones, more than 55% of which are singletons, and under 5% rests with the top ten. V was shortened by 7 bases and J by 3 bases, with 13 bases between the two germline ends. Germline assignment: CDR1 SGHNT and CDR2 YYREEE (reference sequence). The CDR3 runs 13 residues. This sequence joins TRBV5-4 and TRBJ1-1; D remains unclear. Sequencing was performed on CD8+ T cells sorted from blood. This TCR came from a human donor in good health. The CDR3 sequence is CASSSWRDTEAFF. The CDR3, as DNA: TGTGCCAGCTCCTCGTGGAGGGACACTGAAGCTTTCTTT.